The 8 T cell receptor beta chains listed next were all sequenced from one sample in a study of cytomegalovirus exposure and HLA in healthy donors. The PCR used 60 Vbeta and 13 Jbeta primers. Some clones are missing from TCRdb's copy, which holds only in-frame ones; the method was immunoSEQ multiplex PCR. Seen here are about 120,000 clones, roughly 80% observed once, and the top ten hold less than 4%. Sequenced input: PBMCs. The receptors derive from a woman in her twenties or thirties in good health and CMV-seropositive.

The V gene is TRBV5-6, the J gene TRBJ1-1; the D is unclear. CDR3 length: 14 residues. The germline V gene encodes CDR1 SGHDT and CDR2 YYEEEE. Trimming took off 6 bases at V and 2 bases at J, with 14 bases between the two ends. CDR3 nucleotide sequence: TGTGCCAGCACCCGGCGAGGGTTAAACACTGAAGCTTTCTTT. Translating it yields CASTRRGLNTEAFF.

The gene calls are TRBV4-1 and TRBJ1-1, with 7 bases aligning to TRBD1. The CDR3 is 13 amino acids. V was clipped by 3 bases and J by 3 bases; unmatched bases: 1. Germline V lookup: CDR1 MGHRA, CDR2 YSYEKL. CDR3 residues: CASSQGQYTEAFF. The CDR3 nucleotides read TGCGCCAGCAGCCAGGGACAGTACACTGAAGCTTTCTTT.

The chain carries TRBV5-1 and TRBJ1-2, with D maybe TRBD1 (5 bases). Trimming shortened V by 4 bases and J by 2 bases, and 12 bases separated the two germline ends. The CDR3 totals 14 residues. Germline V gives CDR1 SGHRS, CDR2 YFSETQ. The DNA of the CDR3 is TGCGCCAGCAGCGATGGCGGGGGAAACTATGGCTACACCTTC. Translation: CASSDGGGNYGYTF.

This chain connects TRBV9 to TRBJ2-2; D is unresolved. Germline V gene sequence: CDR1 SGDLS, CDR2 YYNGEE. This CDR3 has 13 residues. Trimming took 4 bases from V and 6 from J, leaving 10 bases between them. Here the CDR3 reads CASSPPVPGELFF. In DNA form, the CDR3 reads TGTGCCAGCAGCCCCCCAGTTCCCGGGGAGCTGTTTTTT.

This clone was detected only once. This sequence joins TRBV6-1 and TRBJ1-4, with no clear D. V shed 7 bases and J shed 8 bases, with 20 bases lying between them. Germline loops: CDR1 MNHNS, CDR2 SASEGT. This CDR3 contains 15 residues. CDR3 in DNA: TGTGCCAGCAACAGAATGGTTATCGAAGGCGAAAAACTGTTTTTT. Its protein is CASNRMVIEGEKLFF.

The V gene is TRBV5-1, the J gene TRBJ1-2, with TRBD1 identical over 7 bases. CDR1 SGHRS and CDR2 YFSETQ come from the germline V gene. There are 15 residues in the CDR3. J was trimmed by 8 bases and V by 4 bases; bases with no gene match: 14. The CDR3: CASSGTGTAGVGYTF. The CDR3 DNA sequence: TGCGCCAGCAGCGGAACCGGGACAGCTGGCGTGGGCTACACCTTC.

The J gene is TRBJ2-1, the V gene TRBV4-2; TRBD2 is a possible D gene (6 bases). The V gene's germline CDR1 is LGHNA and CDR2 YNFKEQ. CDR3 size: 16 residues. The V gene lost 4 bases and the J gene lost 0 bases, with 13 bases spanning the gap. The DNA for the CDR3 is TGTGCCAGCAGCCCAAGACCGGAGGGCTCCTACAATGAGCAGTTCTTC. Its translation is CASSPRPEGSYNEQFF.

The rearrangement links TRBV4-1 to TRBJ1-2, with a possible D match to TRBD1 (5 bases). Trimming left V 3 bases short and J 0 bases short, with 23 bases between. The germline V gene has CDR1 MGHRA and CDR2 YSYEKL. This CDR3 region has 19 residues. The CDR3 coding sequence is TGCGCCAGCAGCCACTCCCCGGCCAGGGTCCGCCTAGCTAACTATGGCTACACCTTC. Encoded protein: CASSHSPARVRLANYGYTF.